These 16 T cell receptor beta chains share one sample of origin, sequenced in a study of PD-1 blockade in mismatch repair-deficient tumors. Produced via immunoSEQ multiplex PCR; TCRdb's table is partial and in-frame only. This table holds roughly 80,000 clones, about 85% found once. The input for sequencing was peripheral blood, taken 12 weeks after starting pembrolizumab. The receptors shown here come from an adult with mismatch repair-deficient cancer.

The rearrangement links TRBV18 to TRBJ1-5; 7 nucleotides line up with TRBD1. The CDR3 is 18 amino acids. Trimming cost V 3 bases and J 3 bases; bases outside gene matches: 14. Germline CDR1 is KGHSH and CDR2 is LQKENI. The CDR3, as DNA: TGTGCCAGCTCACCCTGGGACACCTCAGGGGGAATCAATCAGCCCCAGCATTTT. This encodes CASSPWDTSGGINQPQHF. The whole variable domain, remainder taken from reference TRBV18 and TRBJ1-5, is NAGVMQNPRHLVRRRGQEARLRCSPMKGHSHVYWYRQLPEEGLKFMVYLQKENIIDESGMPKERFSAEFPKEGPSILRIQQVVRGDSAAYFCASSPWDTSGGINQPQHFGDGTRLSIL.

This chain uses TRBV5-1 with TRBJ2-5; 8 positions agree with TRBD1. Looked up from germline, CDR1 is SGHRS and CDR2 is YFSETQ. The CDR3 is made up of 15 amino acids. The J segment lost 5 bases and the V segment lost 4 bases, leaving 10 bases of the junction unmatched. CDR3 in DNA: TGCGCCAGCAGCAACCCGCAGGGGGCGGGGGAGACCCAGTACTTC. Residues: CASSNPQGAGETQYF.

The chain has TRBV27 and TRBJ2-7; D possibly corresponds to TRBD2 (5 bases). This CDR3 spans 13 amino acids. The ends were cut back, 2 bases at V and 3 bases at J, with 8 bases in the middle. The V gene's germline CDR1 is MNHEY and CDR2 SMNVEV (reference sequence). The CDR3 nucleotides are TGTGCCAGCAGTTTAGCGGGCAGCTACGAGCAGTACTTC. It specifies CASSLAGSYEQYF.

The rearrangement joins TRBV9 to TRBJ1-2, with D unresolved. With 0 bases removed from V and 2 bases from J, the gap between germline ends came to 2 bases. Germline CDR1 and CDR2: SGDLS and YYNGEE. The CDR3 contains 12 residues. The CDR3 nucleotides are TGTGCCAGCAGCGTAGAGAACTATGGCTACACCTTC. It specifies CASSVENYGYTF.

The chain employs TRBV29-1 and TRBJ1-1; unclear D gene. The length of the CDR3 is 12 residues. V lost 1 base and J 4 bases, leaving 7 bases between the germline ends. The germline gives CDR1 SQVTM, CDR2 ANQGSEA. The CDR3 is CSVEVQPTEAFF. As DNA, the CDR3 is TGCAGCGTTGAAGTACAGCCCACTGAAGCTTTCTTT.

V gene TRBV5-4 combines with J gene TRBJ2-7; 12 nucleotides match TRBD2. CDR3 size: 16 residues. Germline V gene data show CDR1 as SGHNT and CDR2 as YYREEE (reference sequence). The ends lost 3 bases at V and 4 bases at J; junction bases unmatched: 8. The CDR3 reads CASSSGLAGGPYEQYF. DNA of the CDR3: TGTGCCAGCAGCTCGGGGCTAGCGGGAGGGCCTTACGAGCAGTACTTC.

The rearrangement uses TRBV6-5 and TRBJ1-1; no clear D. V was pared by 0 bases and J by 6 bases, with 8 bases between. Per germline, CDR1 MNHEY and CDR2 SVGAGI. CDR3 size: 13 residues. In nucleotides, the CDR3 is TGTGCCAGCAGTTACTCTCTGGTCGCTGAAGCTTTCTTT. As protein: CASSYSLVAEAFF.

The rearrangement uses TRBV19 and TRBJ1-2, with D perhaps matching TRBD1 (5 bases). The CDR3 is made up of 15 amino acids. Germline loops: CDR1 LNHDA, CDR2 SQIVND (reference sequence). V lost 5 bases and J 4 bases, leaving 17 bases between the germline ends. The CDR3 loop is CASSSPNRQSYGYTF. The CDR3 bases are TGTGCCAGTAGTTCCCCGAATCGACAGAGCTATGGCTACACCTTC.

Only a few counts were recorded for this clone. V is TRBV2 and J is TRBJ1-1; TRBD1 might be the D (5 bases). V was clipped by 5 bases and J by 0 bases, with 10 bases between them. Germline values: CDR1 SNHLY, CDR2 FYNNEI. This CDR3 has 14 residues. This CDR3 reads CASSPRGLNTEAFF. The DNA of the CDR3 is TGTGCCAGCAGTCCGAGGGGACTGAACACTGAAGCTTTCTTT.

The rearrangement links TRBV2 to TRBJ1-5, with 8 bases that match TRBD1. This CDR3 is built from 13 residues. V gave up 5 bases and J gave up 6 bases; unmatched junction bases: 3. Germline V CDR1 and CDR2: SNHLY, FYNNEI. The CDR3 sequence: CASSLQGGQPQHF. The CDR3 region has the DNA TGTGCCAGCAGTTTACAGGGGGGTCAGCCCCAGCATTTT.

CDR3 DNA: TGCAGCGTTGAAGATATGAGGACAGGGGTCAATGGCTACACCTTC. Translated, it gives CSVEDMRTGVNGYTF. The rearrangement joins TRBV29-1 to TRBJ1-2; 9 nucleotides align to TRBD1. The J segment lost 6 bases and the V segment lost 0 bases, leaving 8 bases of the junction unmatched. Germline CDR1 is SQVTM and CDR2 is ANQGSEA. This CDR3 contains 15 residues.

This clone was seen once. The chain employs TRBV7-2 and TRBJ2-5, with 7 bases fitting TRBD2. The V gene's germline CDR1 is SGHTA and CDR2 FQGNSA. The CDR3 has 14 residues. The V and J ends lost 3 bases and 3 bases, in that order; junction bases with no gene match: 4. In DNA, the CDR3 is TGTGCCAGCAGCTTCGGGAGGAAAGAAGAGACCCAGTACTTC. Its protein product is CASSFGRKEETQYF.

The V and J genes are TRBV6-1 and TRBJ2-7; no clear D. The CDR3 length is 15 residues. Germline loops: CDR1 MNHNS, CDR2 SASEGT. Trimming pared 5 bases from V and 0 bases from J, leaving 14 bases between. This chain's CDR3 is CASSSIGQSSYEQYF. The CDR3 coding sequence is TGTGCCAGCAGTTCAATAGGGCAGAGCTCCTACGAGCAGTACTTC.

This clone was picked up a small number of times. This chain connects TRBV27 to TRBJ1-2, with 7 nucleotides matching TRBD1. CDR1 and CDR2 from the germline V gene are MNHEY and SMNVEV (reference sequence). Unmatched junction bases numbered 7, after V lost 1 base and J lost 8 bases. CDR3 length equals 14 residues. DNA for the CDR3: TGTGCCAGCAGTTTATTAGGGGGCGTCCTGGGCTACACCTTC. This codes for CASSLLGGVLGYTF.

This clone has a single count. This chain joins TRBV7-8 and TRBJ1-4; no definite D call. Germline CDR1 SGHVS, CDR2 FQNEAQ. Trimming took off 5 bases at V and 7 bases at J, with 5 bases between the two ends. The CDR3 loop spans 11 amino acids. The CDR3, as DNA: TGTGCCAGCAGCCCCCTTGAAAAACTGTTTTTT. It encodes CASSPLEKLFF.

This clone was observed a few times. The chain is built from TRBV11-2 and TRBJ1-1; a weak D match, TRBD1 (6 bases). Trimming removed 5 bases at V and 6 bases at J, with 16 bases between. Germline V gene sequence: CDR1 SGHAT, CDR2 FQNNGV. This CDR3 is built from 14 residues. The CDR3 spells CASSPVQGRAEAFF. CDR3 coding DNA: TGTGCCAGCAGCCCAGTACAGGGTCGCGCTGAAGCTTTCTTT.